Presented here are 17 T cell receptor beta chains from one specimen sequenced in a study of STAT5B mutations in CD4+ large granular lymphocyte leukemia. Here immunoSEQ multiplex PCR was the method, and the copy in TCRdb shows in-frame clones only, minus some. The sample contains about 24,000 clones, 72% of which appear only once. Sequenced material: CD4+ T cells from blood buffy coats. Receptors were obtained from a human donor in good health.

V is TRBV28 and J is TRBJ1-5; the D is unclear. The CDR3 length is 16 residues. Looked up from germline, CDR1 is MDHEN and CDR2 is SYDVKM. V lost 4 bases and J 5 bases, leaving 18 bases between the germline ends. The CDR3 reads CASSSRLDTYYQPQHF. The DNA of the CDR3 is TGTGCCAGCAGTTCCCGTCTAGACACGTATTATCAGCCCCAGCATTTT.

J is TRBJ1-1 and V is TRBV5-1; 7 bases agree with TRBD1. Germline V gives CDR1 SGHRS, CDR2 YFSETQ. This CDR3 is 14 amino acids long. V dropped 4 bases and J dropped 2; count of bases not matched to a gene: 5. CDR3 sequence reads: CASSTGQLNTEAFF. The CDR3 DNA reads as TGCGCCAGCAGCACGGGACAGCTTAACACTGAAGCTTTCTTT.

DNA of the CDR3: TGTGCCAGCAGCCTTGGGGGCCCTACTCAGAACAATGAGCAGTTCTTC. Protein sequence: CASSLGGPTQNNEQFF. The chain links TRBV27 to TRBJ2-1; D is perhaps TRBD1 (6 bases). Germline V gene lookup returns CDR1 MNHEY and CDR2 SMNVEV (reference sequence). There are 16 residues in the CDR3. Trimming took 6 bases from V and 5 from J, leaving 20 bases between them.

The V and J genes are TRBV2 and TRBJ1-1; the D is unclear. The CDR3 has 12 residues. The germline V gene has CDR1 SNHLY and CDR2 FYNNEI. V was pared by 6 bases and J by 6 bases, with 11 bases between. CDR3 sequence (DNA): TGTGCCAGCAGGGAGGAAGCCCCTGAAGCTTTCTTT. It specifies CASREEAPEAFF.

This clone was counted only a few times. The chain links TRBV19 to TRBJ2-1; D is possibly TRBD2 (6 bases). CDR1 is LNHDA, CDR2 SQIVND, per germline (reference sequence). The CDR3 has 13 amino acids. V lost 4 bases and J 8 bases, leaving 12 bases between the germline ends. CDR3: CASSTQRGYEQFF. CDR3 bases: TGTGCCAGTAGTACTCAACGGGGGTATGAGCAGTTCTTC.

The CDR3 DNA reads TGTGCCAGCAGTGGACCCGGGACAGGGGGCTTAGGTAATGAAAAACTGTTTTTT. Its protein is CASSGPGTGGLGNEKLFF. The rearrangement joins TRBV27 to TRBJ1-4, with TRBD1 matching 12 bases. The germline V gene has CDR1 MNHEY and CDR2 SMNVEV (reference sequence). The CDR3 covers 18 residues. The V gene end was trimmed by 5 bases and the J gene end by 4 bases; junction bases not matched to a gene: 11.

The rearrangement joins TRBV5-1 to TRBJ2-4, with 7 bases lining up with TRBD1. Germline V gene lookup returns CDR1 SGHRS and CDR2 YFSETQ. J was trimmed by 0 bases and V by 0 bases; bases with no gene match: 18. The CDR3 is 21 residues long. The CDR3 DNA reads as TGCGCCAGCAGCTTGGAGCCTGCGACAGGGACCCAGCTTCTAGCCAAAAACATTCAGTACTTC. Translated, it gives CASSLEPATGTQLLAKNIQYF.

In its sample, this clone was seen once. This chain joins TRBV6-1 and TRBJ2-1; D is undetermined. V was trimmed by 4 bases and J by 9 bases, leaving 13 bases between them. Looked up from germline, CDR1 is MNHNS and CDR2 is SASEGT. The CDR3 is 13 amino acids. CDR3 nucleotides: TGTGCCAGCAGTGGTAGGGTAAAGGTTGAGCAGTTCTTC. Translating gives CASSGRVKVEQFF.

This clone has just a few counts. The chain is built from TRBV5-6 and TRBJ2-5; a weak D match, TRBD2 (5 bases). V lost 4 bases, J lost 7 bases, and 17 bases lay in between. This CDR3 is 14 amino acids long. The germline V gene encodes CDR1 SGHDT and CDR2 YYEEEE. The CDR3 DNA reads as TGTGCCAGCAGCCTACCGGGAAGGGTAGGGACCCAGTACTTC. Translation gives CASSLPGRVGTQYF.

This CDR3 is CASSLAGGQGGYTF. The CDR3 coding sequence is TGTGCCAGCAGCTTAGCGGGGGGACAGGGAGGCTACACCTTC. The chain carries TRBV7-2 and TRBJ1-2; 9 bases are shared with TRBD1. The CDR3 extends over 14 amino acids. The V and J ends lost 0 bases and 8 bases, in that order; junction bases with no gene match: 4. Germline-derived CDR1 and CDR2 are SGHTA and FQGNSA.

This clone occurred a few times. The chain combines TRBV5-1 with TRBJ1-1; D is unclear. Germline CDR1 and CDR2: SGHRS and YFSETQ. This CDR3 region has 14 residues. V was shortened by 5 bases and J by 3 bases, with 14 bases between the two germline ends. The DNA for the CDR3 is TGCGCCAGCAGTTCTTCTAACCGGGACACTGAAGCTTTCTTT. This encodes CASSSSNRDTEAFF.

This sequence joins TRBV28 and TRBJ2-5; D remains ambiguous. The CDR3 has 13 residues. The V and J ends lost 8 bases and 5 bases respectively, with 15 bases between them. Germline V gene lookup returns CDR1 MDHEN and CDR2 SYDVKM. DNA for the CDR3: TGTGCCAGCCGAAGACCACTCATGGAGACCCAGTACTTC. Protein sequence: CASRRPLMETQYF.

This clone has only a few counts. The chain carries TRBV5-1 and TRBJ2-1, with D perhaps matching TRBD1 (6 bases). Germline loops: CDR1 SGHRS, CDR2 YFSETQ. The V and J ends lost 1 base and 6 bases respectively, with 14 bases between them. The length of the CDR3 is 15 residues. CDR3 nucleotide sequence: TGCGCCAGCAGCTTGCGTACAGGGTCTAGCAATGAGCAGTTCTTC. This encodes CASSLRTGSSNEQFF. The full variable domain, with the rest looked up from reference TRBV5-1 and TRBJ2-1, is KAGVTQTPRYLIKTRGQQVTLSCSPISGHRSVSWYQQTPGQGLQFLFEYFSETQRNKGNFPGRFSGRQFSNSRSEMNVSTLELGDSALYLCASSLRTGSSNEQFFGPGTRLTVL.

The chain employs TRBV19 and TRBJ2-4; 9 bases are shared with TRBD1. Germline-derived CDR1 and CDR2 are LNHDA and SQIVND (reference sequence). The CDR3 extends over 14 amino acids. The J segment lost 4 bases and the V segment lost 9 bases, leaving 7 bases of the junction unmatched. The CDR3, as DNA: TGTGCCAGCAGCTCCGGGACAGGGAAAAACATTCAGTACTTC. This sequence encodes CASSSGTGKNIQYF.

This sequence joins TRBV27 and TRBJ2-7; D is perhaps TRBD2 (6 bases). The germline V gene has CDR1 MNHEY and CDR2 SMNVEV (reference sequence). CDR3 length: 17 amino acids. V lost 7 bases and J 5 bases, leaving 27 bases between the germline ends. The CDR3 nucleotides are TGTGCCAGCACCAGTTTGGCGGGGATTGCACCCTACCACGAGCAGTACTTC. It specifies CASTSLAGIAPYHEQYF.

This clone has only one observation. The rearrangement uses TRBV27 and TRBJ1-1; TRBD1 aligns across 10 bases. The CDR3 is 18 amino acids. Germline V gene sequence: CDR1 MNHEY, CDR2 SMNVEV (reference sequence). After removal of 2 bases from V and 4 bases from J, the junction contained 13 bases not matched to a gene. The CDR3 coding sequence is TGTGCCAGCAGTTTAATAAATTCCGGGACAGGGGATATCACTGAAGCTTTCTTT. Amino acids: CASSLINSGTGDITEAFF.

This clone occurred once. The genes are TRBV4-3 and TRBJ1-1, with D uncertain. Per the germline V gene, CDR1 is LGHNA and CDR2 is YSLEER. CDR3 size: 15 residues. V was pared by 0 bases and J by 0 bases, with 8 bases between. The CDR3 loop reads CASSQDALMNTEAFF. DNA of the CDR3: TGCGCCAGCAGCCAAGATGCCCTCATGAACACTGAAGCTTTCTTT.